This TCR beta chain was sequenced in a study of blood T cells in healthy people across ages. This CDR3 is built from 14 residues. Germline CDR1 and CDR2: MNHNS and SASEGT. Trimming removed 8 bases from V and 6 bases from J; junction bases left unmatched: 10. Then a second PCR, running about 7 to 11 cycles, was carried out with a sample-barcoded 5' primer and a J-beta primer mix. A 12-random-nucleotide template-switch adaptor tagged each cDNA molecule. TCRdb ran MiXCR on the 5' RACE reads and lists one entry per CDR3 protein. The sample lists more than 1,000,000 distinct CDR3 sequences, 25% occurring once. The sample also formed part of further work on T cells of mothers and their children. That paper states: Mothers yielded over 10 million CDR3 reads, children around 3.3 million each.

The source material was blood. The rearrangement uses TRBV6-1 and TRBJ2-4, with 7 bases aligning to TRBD1. The source of this sequence is a girl aged 2 to 9 in good health. This CDR3 is CASSLSGTVNIQYF. The CDR3 DNA is TGTGCCAGCTCACTCTCCGGGACAGTAAACATTCAGTACTTC.